This TCR beta chain came from a study of identical twins. General observations from the study: Insertions were fewer in abundant cord blood beta clonotypes, whereas memory repertoires showed none of this pattern. Model-predicted out-of-frame TCR alpha sharing fell below observed values in monozygotic twins. Findings came from cross-sectional statistics, without long-term follow-up of donors. Some out-of-frame alpha sequences were shared by twins, and these showed excess low generation probability.

This clonotype was seen at least ten times. Its antigen is not identified. The length of the CDR3 is 14 residues. Germline V gene sequence: CDR1 MGHRA, CDR2 YSYEKL. Trimming removed 0 bases from V and 5 bases from J, with 10 bases in between. TCRdb reprocessed the 5' RACE reads with MiXCR, giving one entry per CDR3 protein. In the table there are around 280,000 distinct CDR3 sequences, about 8.9% of which are singletons. This sample also belongs to another study, concerning yellow fever vaccine responses in identical twins.

The sequenced material came from memory (CD45RO+) T cells sorted from blood. This sequence originates from a woman aged 18-29 years in good health. The chain carries TRBV4-1 and TRBJ2-5; D remains unclear. CDR3 in DNA: TGCGCCAGCAGCCAAGACGGGCCAAGGGAGACCCAGTACTTC. This gives the protein CASSQDGPRETQYF.